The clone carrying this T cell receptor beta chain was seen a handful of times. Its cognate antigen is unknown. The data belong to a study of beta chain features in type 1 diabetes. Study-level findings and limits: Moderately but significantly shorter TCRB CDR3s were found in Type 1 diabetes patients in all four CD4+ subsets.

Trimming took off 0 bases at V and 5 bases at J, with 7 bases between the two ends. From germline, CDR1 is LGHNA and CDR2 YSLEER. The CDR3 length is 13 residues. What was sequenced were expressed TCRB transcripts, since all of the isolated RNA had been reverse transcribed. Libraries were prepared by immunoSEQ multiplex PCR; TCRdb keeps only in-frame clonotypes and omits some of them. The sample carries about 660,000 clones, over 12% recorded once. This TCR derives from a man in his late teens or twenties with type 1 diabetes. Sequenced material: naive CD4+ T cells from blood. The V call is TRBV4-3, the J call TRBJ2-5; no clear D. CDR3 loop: CASSQDLRETQYF. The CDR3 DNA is TGCGCCAGCAGCCAAGATCTAAGGGAGACCCAGTACTTC.